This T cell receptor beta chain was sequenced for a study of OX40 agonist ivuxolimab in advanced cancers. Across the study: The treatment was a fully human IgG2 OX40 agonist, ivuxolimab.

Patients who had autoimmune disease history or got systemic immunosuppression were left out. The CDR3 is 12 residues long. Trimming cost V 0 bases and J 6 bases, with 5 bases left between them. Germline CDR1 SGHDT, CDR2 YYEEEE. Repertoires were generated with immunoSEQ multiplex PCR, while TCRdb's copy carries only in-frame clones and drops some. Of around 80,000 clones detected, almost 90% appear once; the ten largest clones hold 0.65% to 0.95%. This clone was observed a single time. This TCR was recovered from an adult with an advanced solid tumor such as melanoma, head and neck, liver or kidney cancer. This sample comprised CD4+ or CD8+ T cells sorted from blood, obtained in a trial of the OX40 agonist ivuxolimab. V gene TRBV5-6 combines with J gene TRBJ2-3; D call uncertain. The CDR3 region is CASSLASDTQYF. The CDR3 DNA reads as TGTGCCAGCAGCTTGGCCTCGGATACGCAGTATTTT.